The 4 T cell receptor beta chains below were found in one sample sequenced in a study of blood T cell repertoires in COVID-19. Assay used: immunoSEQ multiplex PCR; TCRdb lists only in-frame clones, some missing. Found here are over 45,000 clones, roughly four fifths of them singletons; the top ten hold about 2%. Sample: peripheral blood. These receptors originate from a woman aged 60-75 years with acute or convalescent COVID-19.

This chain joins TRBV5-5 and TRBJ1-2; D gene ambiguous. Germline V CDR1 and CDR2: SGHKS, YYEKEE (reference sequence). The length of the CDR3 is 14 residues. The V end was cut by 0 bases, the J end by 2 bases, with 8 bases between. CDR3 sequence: CASSLDIRNYGYTF. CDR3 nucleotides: TGTGCCAGCAGCTTGGATATCAGAAACTATGGCTACACCTTC.

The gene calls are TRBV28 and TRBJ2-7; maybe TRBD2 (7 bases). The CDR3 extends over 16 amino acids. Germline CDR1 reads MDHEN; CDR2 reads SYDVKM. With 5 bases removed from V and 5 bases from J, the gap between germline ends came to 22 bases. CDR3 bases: TGTGCCAGCAGTGCTCCTCTAGGGGGAGGGCTAAACGAGCAGTACTTC. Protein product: CASSAPLGGGLNEQYF.

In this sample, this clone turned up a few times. The CDR3 coding sequence is TGTGCCAGTAAGCAGGGGGCTGGCGGCTCCTACAATGAGCAGTTCTTC. This encodes CASKQGAGGSYNEQFF. The chain combines TRBV28 with TRBJ2-1; 8 nucleotides match TRBD1. The junction had 10 bases not matched to a gene; V was cut back by 9 bases and J by 0 bases. In germline, CDR1 is MDHEN, CDR2 SYDVKM. The CDR3 runs 16 residues.

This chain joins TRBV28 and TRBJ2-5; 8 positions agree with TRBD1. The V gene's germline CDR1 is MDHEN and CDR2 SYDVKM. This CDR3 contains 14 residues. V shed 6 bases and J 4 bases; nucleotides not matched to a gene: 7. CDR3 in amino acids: CASRLTGGGETQYF. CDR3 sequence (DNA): TGTGCCAGCAGATTAACAGGGGGAGGAGAGACCCAGTACTTC.